The 27 T cell receptor beta chains presented below share a single source sample, sequenced in a study of CD8+ T cells in alopecia areata. Extraction of RNA preceded its reverse transcription into cDNA, which served as the sequencing template. Measured with immunoSEQ multiplex PCR; TCRdb has only the in-frame clones, and not every one. The sample consists of approximately 210,000 clones, more than 55% of them appearing once. Treatment defined: oral pan-JAK inhibitor, 5-10 mg twice daily. This material consisted of CD4+ T cells sorted from blood, taken at roughly week 45, from a patient treated with tofacitinib. The receptors derive from a human donor with alopecia areata.

The chain is built from TRBV29-1 and TRBJ1-2; 7 bases map to TRBD1. V shed 6 bases and J 8 bases; nucleotides not matched to a gene: 12. This CDR3 region has 13 residues. In germline, CDR1 is SQVTM, CDR2 ANQGSEA. The CDR3 sequence: CSVWYQGEQGYTF. The CDR3 coding sequence is TGCAGCGTCTGGTATCAGGGGGAGCAAGGCTACACCTTC.

This clone was seen a handful of times. The CDR3: CASSSTSGELFF. DNA for the CDR3: TGCGCCAGCAGCTCAACTAGCGGGGAGCTGTTTTTT. This chain links TRBV5-1 with TRBJ2-2, with D maybe TRBD2 (5 bases). CDR1 is SGHRS and CDR2 is YFSETQ in the germline V gene. This CDR3 comprises 12 residues. V was cut by 3 bases and J by 7 bases, with 7 bases left in between.

This sequence joins TRBV29-1 and TRBJ1-2; 9 bases line up with TRBD1. After removal of 3 bases from V and 5 bases from J, the junction contained 7 bases not matched to a gene. From germline, CDR1 is SQVTM and CDR2 ANQGSEA. The CDR3 consists of 14 residues. Here the CDR3 DNA reads TGCAGCGTTGATCTGGGGACAGGGATATATGGCTACACCTTC. This sequence encodes CSVDLGTGIYGYTF.

The chain links TRBV27 to TRBJ1-2; 10 bases are shared with TRBD1. The CDR3 has 15 residues. J was trimmed by 4 bases and V by 2 bases; bases with no gene match: 4. Germline CDR1 and CDR2: MNHEY and SMNVEV (reference sequence). Written as DNA, the CDR3 is TGTGCCAGCAGTTTAGATGGACAGGGGGTCTATGGCTACACCTTC. Its protein product is CASSLDGQGVYGYTF.

This chain uses TRBV6-5 with TRBJ2-1; D may be TRBD1 (5 bases). Germline values: CDR1 MNHEY, CDR2 SVGAGI. This CDR3 has 14 amino acids. V lost 2 bases, J lost 7 bases, and 12 bases lay in between. The CDR3 is CASSYSRVKNEQFF. The CDR3 bases are TGTGCCAGCAGTTACAGCAGGGTAAAGAATGAGCAGTTCTTC.

The CDR3 loop is CASSCRDRPLGETQYF. As DNA, the CDR3 is TGTGCCAGCAGCTGTCGGGACAGGCCCCTTGGAGAGACCCAGTACTTC. The chain uses TRBV5-4 and TRBJ2-5; 8 bases fit TRBD1. Trimming took 3 bases from V and 4 from J; bases not matched to a gene: 11. Germline V gene data show CDR1 as SGHNT and CDR2 as YYREEE (reference sequence). The CDR3 loop spans 16 amino acids.

This rearrangement joins TRBV5-6 to TRBJ2-7; a weak D match, TRBD1 (5 bases). The V gene lost 1 base and the J gene lost 2 bases, with 7 bases spanning the gap. There are 13 residues in the CDR3. The V gene's germline CDR1 is SGHDT and CDR2 YYEEEE. The CDR3 sequence: CASSLQGTYEQYF. CDR3 DNA sequence: TGTGCCAGCAGCTTGCAGGGCACCTACGAGCAGTACTTC.

The V call is TRBV4-3, the J call TRBJ2-3; TRBD1 matches 8 bases. The CDR3 extends over 16 amino acids. V trimming: 3 bases; J trimming: 2 bases; junction bases outside the gene matches: 7. Per germline, CDR1 LGHNA and CDR2 YSLEER. The CDR3 bases are TGCGCCAGCAGCCAGGGCACAGGGGGACCCACAGATACGCAGTATTTT. Protein: CASSQGTGGPTDTQYF.

Many counts were recorded for this clone. This chain connects TRBV6-1 to TRBJ2-2; either TRBD1 or TRBD2 may fit D (5 bases each). Germline CDR1 is MNHNS and CDR2 is SASEGT. The CDR3 consists of 15 residues. The V and J ends lost 7 bases and 2 bases respectively, with 14 bases between them. CDR3 sequence: CASTPGRRNTGELFF. The CDR3 nucleotides are TGTGCCAGCACCCCGGGACGGCGAAACACCGGGGAGCTGTTTTTT.

The J gene is TRBJ1-1, the V gene TRBV2; D gene unclear. The ends were cut back, 5 bases at V and 0 bases at J, with 10 bases in the middle. Germline assignment: CDR1 SNHLY and CDR2 FYNNEI. CDR3 length: 14 residues. CDR3 DNA sequence: TGTGCCAGCAGTCGACAAGACATGAACACTGAAGCTTTCTTT. Translated: CASSRQDMNTEAFF.

This chain connects TRBV7-8 to TRBJ2-7; 8 bases align to TRBD1. Germline lookup yields CDR1 SGHVS and CDR2 FQNEAQ. This CDR3 is 15 amino acids long. V trimming: 5 bases; J trimming: 6 bases; junction bases outside the gene matches: 12. CDR3 bases: TGTGCCAGCAGCCCTCCGGGACAGGCAATACGCGAGCAGTACTTC. Its translation is CASSPPGQAIREQYF.

V usage is TRBV25-1 and J usage is TRBJ1-6; D perhaps matches TRBD1 (5 bases). V was pared by 5 bases and J by 4 bases, with 18 bases between. Germline CDR1 MGHDK, CDR2 SYGVNS. CDR3 size: 17 residues. The CDR3 nucleotides are TGTGCCAGCAGTCCCCGGGGGACGGGGTTTTATAATTCACCCCTCCACTTT. Its protein is CASSPRGTGFYNSPLHF.

There are a few counts of this clone. This chain uses TRBV29-1 with TRBJ2-7, with D unresolved. This CDR3 comprises 13 residues. V was trimmed by 7 bases and J by 5 bases, leaving 18 bases between them. Germline V gives CDR1 SQVTM, CDR2 ANQGSEA. CDR3 region: CSAQVDEIHEQYF. CDR3 bases: TGCAGCGCCCAAGTTGATGAGATCCACGAGCAGTACTTC.

V usage is TRBV15 and J usage is TRBJ2-1, with 7 bases aligning to TRBD1. The V gene's germline CDR1 is LNHNV and CDR2 YYDKDF (reference sequence). V gave up 4 bases and J gave up 7 bases; unmatched junction bases: 13. The CDR3 covers 16 residues. CDR3 coding DNA: TGTGCCACCAGCACTTCGTCAGAGGGCAGGGGGAATGAGCAGTTCTTC. Translated: CATSTSSEGRGNEQFF.

The CDR3 DNA follows: TGCAGCGTCCTACAGGGGGCCAACACTGAAGCTTTCTTT. It encodes CSVLQGANTEAFF. The chain employs TRBV29-1 and TRBJ1-1; 9 bases match TRBD1. The CDR3 totals 13 residues. CDR1 is SQVTM and CDR2 is ANQGSEA in the germline V gene. The V gene end was trimmed by 6 bases and the J gene end by 2 bases; junction bases not matched to a gene: 4.

About this clone itself: The identical CDR3 is also encoded by other nucleotide sequences in the sample. The CDR3 reads CASSNPAYGYTF. CDR3 DNA sequence: TGTGCCAGCAGTAATCCGGCCTATGGCTACACCTTC. The V and J genes are TRBV6-6 and TRBJ1-2; no clear D gene. Germline values: CDR1 MNHNY, CDR2 SVGAGI (reference sequence). The CDR3 is 12 residues long. The germline V and J ends were trimmed by 5 bases and 4 bases, with 8 bases remaining between them.

CDR3 sequence (DNA): TGTGCCTGGAGAGGGGCCTCGGGCTATGGCTACACCTTC. This gives the protein CAWRGASGYGYTF. This chain connects TRBV30 to TRBJ1-2, with TRBD1 as a possible D gene (5 bases). Trimming left V 3 bases short and J 4 bases short, with 12 bases between. The CDR3 loop spans 13 amino acids. Germline V gene data show CDR1 as GTSNPN and CDR2 as SVGIG (reference sequence).

The chain uses TRBV5-4 and TRBJ2-1, with 9 positions matching TRBD1. The CDR3 is made up of 14 amino acids. Trimming took 3 bases from V and 7 from J; bases not matched to a gene: 5. Germline-derived CDR1 and CDR2 are SGHNT and YYREEE (reference sequence). CDR3 sequence reads: CASSSLDRGNEQFF. The CDR3 DNA reads as TGTGCCAGCAGCTCATTGGACAGGGGTAATGAGCAGTTCTTC.

Concerning this clone: Other DNA variants within this sample encode the same CDR3. The chain recombines TRBV4-2 with TRBJ1-1; 9 bases match TRBD1. Looked up from germline, CDR1 is LGHNA and CDR2 is YNFKEQ. V trimming: 3 bases; J trimming: 4 bases; junction bases outside the gene matches: 9. The CDR3 has 16 amino acids. The CDR3 bases are TGTGCCAGCAGCCAGGACCTGGGACAGGGTGGCACTGAAGCTTTCTTT. Residues: CASSQDLGQGGTEAFF.

V and J are TRBV6-1 and TRBJ2-7; no reliable D call. CDR3 length: 11 amino acids. V lost 2 bases and J 4 bases, leaving 3 bases between the germline ends. Germline CDR1 MNHNS, CDR2 SASEGT. This CDR3 is CASSEFYEQYF. CDR3 nucleotide sequence: TGTGCCAGCAGTGAATTTTACGAGCAGTACTTC.

V is TRBV30 and J is TRBJ1-2; 7 positions match TRBD1. J lost 6 bases, V lost 4 bases, and 8 bases had no gene match. Germline V gene lookup returns CDR1 GTSNPN and CDR2 SVGIG (reference sequence). The CDR3 extends over 13 amino acids. In nucleotides, the CDR3 is TGTGCCTGGATGTTGGACAGGAACAATGGCTACACCTTC. It yields the protein CAWMLDRNNGYTF.

The V call is TRBV29-1, the J call TRBJ1-1; 7 positions agree with TRBD1. Losses at the gene ends were 6 bases for V and 7 bases for J; bases not matched to a gene: 11. CDR3 length: 13 amino acids. CDR1 and CDR2 from the germline V gene are SQVTM and ANQGSEA. The CDR3 is CSVNRDRLFEAFF. The CDR3 bases are TGCAGCGTGAACCGGGACAGATTATTTGAAGCTTTCTTT.

Here the CDR3 reads CSGQGNADEAFF. DNA for the CDR3: TGCAGCGGACAGGGGAACGCGGATGAAGCTTTCTTT. The V gene is TRBV29-1, the J gene TRBJ1-1; 8 bases match TRBD1. The germline CDR1 and CDR2 sequences are SQVTM and ANQGSEA. Trimming cost V 7 bases and J 7 bases; bases outside gene matches: 8. The CDR3 consists of 12 residues.

A word on this clone: Other DNA sequences in this sample translate to the same CDR3. The genes are TRBV30 and TRBJ1-1; D is undetermined. The CDR3 is made up of 13 amino acids. CDR1 and CDR2 from the germline V gene are GTSNPN and SVGIG (reference sequence). Trimming stripped 0 bases from V and 1 base from J, with 6 bases between. The CDR3 here is CAWSVGGNTEAFF. The CDR3 DNA follows: TGTGCCTGGAGTGTCGGCGGGAACACTGAAGCTTTCTTT.

V usage is TRBV7-9 and J usage is TRBJ1-1; perhaps TRBD1 as D (5 bases). The CDR3 has 13 residues. Between the trimmed V and J ends, which lost 5 bases and 2 bases, there was a span of 9 bases. CDR1 is SEHNR, CDR2 FQNEAQ, per germline (reference sequence). The CDR3 loop reads CASSVDSNTEAFF. The CDR3 nucleotides are TGTGCCAGCAGCGTCGACAGTAACACTGAAGCTTTCTTT. Using reference TRBV7-9 and TRBJ1-1 for the parts outside the CDR3, the full variable domain is DTGVSQNPRHKITKRGQNVTFRCDPISEHNRLYWYRQTLGQGPEFLTYFQNEAQLEKSRLLSDRFSAERPKGSFSTLEIQRTEQGDSAMYLCASSVDSNTEAFFGQGTRLTVV.

The V call is TRBV29-1, the J call TRBJ1-2, with TRBD1 matching 9 bases. The CDR3 loop spans 13 amino acids. Per germline, CDR1 SQVTM and CDR2 ANQGSEA. V lost 7 bases and J lost 1; bases outside the gene matches: 4. The CDR3 spells CSASTGGNYGYTF. CDR3 DNA sequence: TGCAGCGCCTCGACAGGGGGTAACTATGGCTACACCTTC.

The chain carries TRBV7-8 and TRBJ1-6, with D perhaps TRBD1 (5 bases). This CDR3 has 14 residues. Trimming took off 5 bases at V and 8 bases at J, with 13 bases between the two ends. The V gene's germline CDR1 is SGHVS and CDR2 FQNEAQ. For the CDR3, the DNA is TGTGCCAGCAGCCCCGGGGGTCGGGATTCACCCCTCCACTTT. The encoded protein is CASSPGGRDSPLHF.